The T cell receptor beta chain under discussion was sequenced for a study of CD8+CD57+ T cells in acquired aplastic anemia. Study summary: The average for DNA from sorted CD4+ and CD8+ cells was 3 to 4 ug.

Trimming pared 6 bases from V and 8 bases from J, leaving 25 bases between. Germline values: CDR1 DFQATT, CDR2 SNEGSKA (reference sequence). The length of the CDR3 is 15 residues. By flow cytometry, patients selected for sequencing had shown an expansion of CD8+CD57+ cells. All patients were therapy-naive when blood was sampled. Study-wide results and caveats: Researchers report that about 29 CD8+ CDR3 sequences appeared in both patients and controls.

Remarks on this clonotype: Its antigen is currently unknown.

According to the study, genomic DNA was the template for TCR beta VDJ and CDR3 profiling. Each CDR3 protein gets one entry after TCRdb re-called the reads with MiXCR. This sample has about 190,000 distinct CDR3 sequences, with around 45% found just once. Sequenced sample: sorted CD4+, CD8+, or CD8+CD57+ T cells (not recorded which) from PBMCs. The receptor's source is a human donor with aplastic anemia. This chain uses TRBV20-1 with TRBJ1-2; TRBD1 might be the D (5 bases). The CDR3 DNA reads as TGCAGTGCCAGGGACGGCGCATCGATAACGGGCGGCTACACCTTC. This gives the protein CSARDGASITGGYTF.